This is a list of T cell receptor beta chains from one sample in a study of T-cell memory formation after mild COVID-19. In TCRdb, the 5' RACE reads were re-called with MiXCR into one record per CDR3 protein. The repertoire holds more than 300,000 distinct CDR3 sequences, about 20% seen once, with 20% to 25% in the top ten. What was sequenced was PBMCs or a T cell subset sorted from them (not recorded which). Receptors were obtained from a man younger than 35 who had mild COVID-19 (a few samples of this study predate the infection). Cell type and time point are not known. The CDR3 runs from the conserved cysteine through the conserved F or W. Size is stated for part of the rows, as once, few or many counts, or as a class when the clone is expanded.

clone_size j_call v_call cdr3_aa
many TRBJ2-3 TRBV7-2 CASSLAGSDTQYF
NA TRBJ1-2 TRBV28 CASSSAGTAGGYTF
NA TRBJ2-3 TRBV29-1 CSVVLAGDGTDTQYF
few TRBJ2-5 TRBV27 CASSFHVAGTQYF
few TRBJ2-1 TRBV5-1 CASSLAGGTGEQFF
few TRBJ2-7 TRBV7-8 CASTHWGQGAREQYF
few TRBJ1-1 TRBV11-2 CASRNGVNTEAFF
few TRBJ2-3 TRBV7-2 CASSLVIAGASTDTQYF
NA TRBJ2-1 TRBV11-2 CASSLSAGPANEQFF
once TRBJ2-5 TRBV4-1 CASSPGTSGGRFQETQYF
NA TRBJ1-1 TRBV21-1 CASSKWEGDDPNTEAFF
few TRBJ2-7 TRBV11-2 CASSLSPATYEQYF
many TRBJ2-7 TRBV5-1 CASSRTGTERYEQYF
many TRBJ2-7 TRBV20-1 CSARADSLSSGQYF
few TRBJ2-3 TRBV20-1 CSARRAGALDTQYF
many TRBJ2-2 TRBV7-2 CASSLKPGSVTGELFF
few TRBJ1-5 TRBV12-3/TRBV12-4 CASSLGGGHNQPQHF
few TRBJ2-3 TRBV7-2 CASSTFDRPGDTQYF
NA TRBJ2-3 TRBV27 CASSPGQGGAETYF
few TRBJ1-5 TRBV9 CASSVGGASNQPQHF
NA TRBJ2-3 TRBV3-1 CASSQEILADTQYF
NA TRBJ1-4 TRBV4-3 CASSPGQGVDDEKLFF
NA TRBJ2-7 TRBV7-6 CASSPAGDIRSEQYF
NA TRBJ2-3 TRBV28 CASSPGTGAYTQYF